This T cell receptor beta chain was sequenced in a study of T cells in Graves' hyperthyroidism and ophthalmopathy. Broader study findings: Most clonotypes expanded in thyroid above 0.001 were likewise present in blood.

No ophthalmopathy progression within 18 months constituted stable Graves' hyperthyroidism. About this clonotype itself: Its matching antigen is unknown.

The V gene's germline CDR1 is MNHNS and CDR2 SASEGT. The CDR3 loop spans 15 amino acids. Between the trimmed V and J ends, which lost 4 bases and 1 base, there was a span of 13 bases. Amplified TCR beta CDR3 regions derived from RNA transcripts. When the TCR CDR3 underwent first-round RT-PCR, the HTBI primer set was used. In TCRdb, the multiplex PCR reads were re-called with MiXCR into one record per CDR3 protein. The sample consists of a few hundred thousand distinct CDR3 sequences, more than 45% of them appearing once. This clonotype was sampled from a woman under 30 with Graves' hyperthyroidism. The chain is built from TRBV6-1 and TRBJ2-5; D is unclear. The source material was peripheral blood or thyroid tissue (not recorded which). Here the CDR3 DNA reads TGTGCCAGCAGTGCCATCGGGTCGTCCCAAGAGACCCAGTACTTC. This translates into CASSAIGSSQETQYF.